The 5 T cell receptor beta chains below were found in one sample sequenced in a study of blood T cell repertoires in COVID-19. Assay used: immunoSEQ multiplex PCR; TCRdb lists only in-frame clones, some missing. The sample has 200,000 to 250,000 clones, around nine tenths seen once. Sequencing was done on a sample of peripheral blood. Receptors originate from a woman in her sixties with acute or convalescent COVID-19.

This chain connects TRBV6-2 or TRBV6-3 to TRBJ2-7, with 9 bases identical to TRBD1. The V segment lost 0 bases and the J segment 4 bases; nucleotides outside the gene matches: 7. The CDR3 extends over 16 amino acids. The germline CDR1 and CDR2 sequences are MNHEY and SVGEGT. CDR3 region: CASSYSGTGNHYEQYF. In nucleotides, the CDR3 is TGTGCCAGCAGTTACTCGGGGACAGGGAACCATTACGAGCAGTACTTC.

The rearrangement joins TRBV21-1 to TRBJ2-7; no check of the table's D call, TRBD1, against the DNA was made. TRBV21-1 is noted as a pseudogene. The CDR3 extends over 14 amino acids. The CDR3 sequence: CASSKTCDSYEQYF. As DNA, the CDR3 is TGTGCCAGCAGCAAGACGTGCGACAGCTACGAGCAGTACTTC.

The J gene is TRBJ2-7, the V gene TRBV29-1; D possibly corresponds to TRBD2 (7 bases). CDR1 and CDR2 from the germline V gene are SQVTM and ANQGSEA. The CDR3 contains 14 residues. V lost 3 bases, J lost 2 bases, and 14 bases lay in between. The CDR3 DNA follows: TGCAGCGTTGATACGGGGAGGGGGACCTACGAGCAGTACTTC. It codes for CSVDTGRGTYEQYF.

The chain is built from TRBV5-1 and TRBJ2-7, with D possibly matching TRBD1 (6 bases). The CDR3 is made up of 14 amino acids. Germline CDR1 and CDR2: SGHRS and YFSETQ. V shed 4 bases and J shed 0 bases, with 11 bases lying between them. The CDR3 nucleotides read TGCGCCAGCAGCGTGGGACATGGCTCCTACGAGCAGTACTTC. Its translation is CASSVGHGSYEQYF.

The sample holds one count of this clone. This chain uses TRBV7-2 with TRBJ2-3; D may be TRBD2 (5 bases). The CDR3 is 14 amino acids. From germline, CDR1 is SGHTA and CDR2 FQGNSA. Deletions cut 3 bases from V and 1 base from J, with 8 bases between. CDR3 region: CASSLSSGTDTQYF. For the CDR3, the DNA is TGTGCCAGCAGCTTGAGTAGCGGCACAGATACGCAGTATTTT.